This T cell receptor (beta chain) was sequenced for a study of regulatory T cells in long-lasting Graves disease. About the research overall: For under 3 months, newly diagnosed Graves' patients had been taking antithyroid drugs. Study observations and caveats: Persistent patients shared more public clonotypes (about 3,000) than newly diagnosed patients (about 970).

V shed 6 bases and J 4 bases; nucleotides not matched to a gene: 5. CDR3 length: 14 residues. Germline loops: CDR1 SNHLY, CDR2 FYNNEI. Documented time point: newly diagnosed GD, antithyroid drugs for less than 3 months. After RNA was extracted from PBMCs, the TCR library was made from it. The TCR beta library used iRepertoire HTBI primers with Arm-PCR amplification of CDR3. In the authors' workflow: Samples collectively showed 60 to 75 TRBV and approximately 14 TRBJ segments. MiXCR, applied by TCRdb to the multiplex PCR reads, yields one record per CDR3 protein. TCRdb, not the original authors, processed these V and J calls. The table has approximately 250,000 distinct CDR3 sequences, 18% seen once; the top ten hold approximately 20%. This clonotype was seen many times. Its antigen is unidentified.

The sequence derives from a female donor with Graves disease. The specimen was peripheral blood mononuclear cells (PBMCs), collected at new diagnosis, from a patient treated with antithyroid drugs. The chain combines TRBV2 with TRBJ1-2; 10 nucleotides align to TRBD1. The CDR3 loop is CASRETGGSYGYTF. In DNA, the CDR3 is TGTGCCAGCAGAGAGACAGGGGGCAGCTATGGCTACACCTTC.